This T cell receptor beta chain originates from a study of shared clonotypes between healthy human individuals. The table lists this clone with a few counts. No antigen is known for it. Germline V CDR1 and CDR2: SEHNR, FQNEAQ (reference sequence). The V and J ends lost 1 base and 4 bases, in that order; junction bases with no gene match: 10. The CDR3 length is 19 residues. Sequencing used immunoSEQ multiplex PCR; TCRdb keeps in-frame clones, though not all of them. This sample carries 800,000 to 950,000 clones, approximately 96% of them seen once, and the ten largest clones take 0.2% to 0.25%. As defined, naive CD8 cells were CD45RO-negative and positively selected for CCR7, with terminally differentiated effector memory CD45RA+ cells excluded. Whole-study results and caveats: Unshared clonotypes carried lower generation probabilities than those common to all four donors.

The genes are TRBV7-9 and TRBJ2-2; 12 positions agree with TRBD2. This receptor was taken from a man aged 25 to 40 in good health. The sequenced sample consisted of naive CD8+ T cells sorted from blood. The CDR3 sequence is CASSLELAGGLWSTGELFF. CDR3 in DNA: TGTGCCAGCAGCTTAGAACTAGCGGGAGGACTATGGAGCACCGGGGAGCTGTTTTTT.